This T cell receptor beta chain was captured by sequencing in a study of T cells in localized non-small cell lung cancer. Findings of the study overall: Maximal T cell clonality occurred in uninvolved adjacent lung, with tumor ranking below it.

As to this clone: Its antigen is unknown. At one of its ends the junction is not consistent with the germline gene, which may arise from a read error. An unread or ambiguous base exists; X represents the residue it encodes.

The CDR3 has 15 residues. From germline, CDR1 is MNHGY and CDR2 SAAAGT. Measured with immunoSEQ multiplex PCR; TCRdb has only the in-frame clones, and not every one. The data hold 2,000 to 2,500 clones, with around 33% observed a single time. Nonneoplastic adjacent lung devoid of atypia was obtained no less than 2 cm from the tumor margin. This material consisted of normal lung tissue next to the tumor, taken before any cancer treatment. This receptor was identified in a female donor of 60 years or more with stage I squamous cell lung carcinoma. V and J are TRBV6-8 and TRBJ1-3; the D is unclear. The CDR3 DNA sequence: TGTGCCAGCAATGCCGAGGGAATCTCTGGAAAYACCATATATTTT. This gives the protein CASNAEGISGXTIYF. The entire CDR3 is CASNAEGISGNTIYF.